The clone carrying this TCR beta chain occurred a few times. Its antigen is not identified. The sample comes from a study of beta chain features in type 1 diabetes. Study-wide results and limits: It was among patients, rather than healthy donors, that naive, central memory and Treg TCRB repertoires appeared more similar. Shorter TCRB CDR3s, moderately but significantly so, were found in Type 1 diabetes patients in all four CD4+ subsets.

Germline V gene data show CDR1 as SGHNT and CDR2 as YYREEE (reference sequence). This CDR3 contains 14 residues. V was clipped by 0 bases and J by 2 bases, with 8 bases between them. Expressed TCRB transcripts were sequenced, since all the RNA that had been isolated was reverse transcribed. Repertoires were generated with immunoSEQ multiplex PCR, while TCRdb's copy carries only in-frame clones and drops some. The data contain 400,000 to 450,000 clones, approximately 15% of them seen just once; the ten biggest clones take up approximately 0.038%. The source material was naive CD4+ T cells from blood. V and J are TRBV5-4 and TRBJ1-2; D ambiguous. This receptor was taken from a man aged 30 to 45 in good health. The CDR3 DNA is TGTGCCAGCAGCTTGGCCTTTGGGAACTATGGCTACACCTTC. As protein: CASSLAFGNYGYTF.